The 21 T cell receptor beta chains reported below all come from one sample, sequenced in a study of T cell repertoires in cytomegalovirus infection. No antigen has been assigned to these receptors. TCRdb processed the reads anew with MiXCR; each CDR3 protein has one entry. This table holds around 100,000 distinct CDR3 sequences, around 10% found once. Sequencing used PBMCs, sequenced either directly or after in vitro stimulation (not recorded which). The origin of the receptors is a human donor in good health (CMV status not recorded). Some clones in this sample may be carry-over from other donors' samples.

The rearrangement uses TRBV7-2 and TRBJ2-7; 8 bases map to TRBD1. The CDR3 is 12 residues long. J was trimmed by 6 bases and V by 10 bases; bases with no gene match: 8. Germline CDR1 and CDR2: SGHTA and FQGNSA. The CDR3 coding sequence is TGTGCCAACAGGGGGGATTTAGCCGAGCAGTACTTC. Amino acids: CANRGDLAEQYF.

Remarks on this clonotype: Possible read error: a much larger clone is one base away. The rearrangement links TRBV28 to TRBJ2-7; tentative D call: TRBD1 (5 bases). Trimming cost V 6 bases and J 9 bases, with 12 bases left between them. The CDR3 loop spans 11 amino acids. Germline CDR1 MDHEN, CDR2 SYDVKM. Written as DNA, the CDR3 is TGTGCCAGCAGCCGAAGGGGTGCGCAGTACTTC. Amino acids: CASSRRGAQYF.

This clonotype has ten or more counts. The chain uses TRBV7-2 and TRBJ1-5; D is unclear. V was pared by 5 bases and J by 0 bases, with 17 bases between. Germline-derived CDR1 and CDR2 are SGHTA and FQGNSA. The CDR3 extends over 17 amino acids. CDR3 amino acids: CASSPDALSFSNQPQHF. In DNA form, the CDR3 reads TGTGCCAGCAGCCCGGACGCTCTATCTTTTAGCAATCAGCCCCAGCATTTT. Full variable domain (outside the CDR3, taken from reference TRBV7-2 and TRBJ1-5): GAGVSQSPSNKVTEKGKDVELRCDPISGHTALYWYRQSLGQGLEFLIYFQGNSAPDKSGLPSDRFSAERTGGSVSTLTIQRTQQEDSAVYLCASSPDALSFSNQPQHFGDGTRLSIL.

This clonotype was seen at least ten times. V and J are TRBV7-9 and TRBJ2-5; 7 nucleotides match TRBD2. This CDR3 contains 16 residues. The ends lost 4 bases at V and 2 bases at J; junction bases unmatched: 10. Germline-derived CDR1 and CDR2 are SEHNR and FQNEAQ (reference sequence). The CDR3 nucleotides are TGTGCCAGCAGCTCGGGGGGACTTTGGGGGCAAGAGACCCAGTACTTC. Translated: CASSSGGLWGQETQYF.

The sample holds many counts of this clonotype. V gene TRBV7-8 combines with J gene TRBJ2-2; TRBD1 agrees at 8 bases. There are 14 residues in the CDR3. CDR1 is SGHVS and CDR2 is FQNEAQ in the germline V gene. V lost 0 bases to trimming and J lost 7 bases; unmatched junction nucleotides: 1. The chain's CDR3 is CASSLATGGGELFF. CDR3 nucleotides: TGTGCCAGCAGCTTAGCTACAGGGGGCGGGGAGCTGTTTTTT.

This clonotype was picked up many times. The genes are TRBV6-2 or TRBV6-3 and TRBJ2-3, with D uncertain. Germline V gene lookup returns CDR1 MNHEY and CDR2 SVGEGT. This CDR3 spans 17 amino acids. V was cut by 6 bases and J by 2 bases, with 21 bases left in between. CDR3 sequence (DNA): TGTGCCAGCAGCCCCGGTGACAATCCTTACTTCACAGATACGCAGTATTTT. Protein: CASSPGDNPYFTDTQYF.

This clonotype was detected many times. In DNA form, the CDR3 reads TGTGCCATCTCCGGGACTGGCACAGATACGCAGTATTTT. Its translation: CAISGTGTDTQYF. The V gene is TRBV10-3, the J gene TRBJ2-3, with D perhaps matching TRBD2 (6 bases). The CDR3 is 13 residues long. Germline CDR1 ENHRY, CDR2 SYGVKD. V was clipped by 8 bases and J by 1 base, with 10 bases between them.

This clonotype has at least ten counts. The chain has TRBV6-2 or TRBV6-3 and TRBJ2-1; 11 nucleotides line up with TRBD1. Per germline, CDR1 MNHEY and CDR2 SVGEGT. This CDR3 spans 15 amino acids. The V segment lost 5 bases and the J segment 6 bases; nucleotides outside the gene matches: 6. For the CDR3, the DNA is TGTGCCAGCAGTCCCGGGACAGGGGGATTCAATGAGCAGTTCTTC. Its translation: CASSPGTGGFNEQFF.

This clonotype came up a few times. This chain uses TRBV18 with TRBJ1-3, with 7 bases fitting TRBD1. CDR1 is KGHSH and CDR2 is LQKENI in the germline V gene. The CDR3 is 15 residues long. V was pared by 4 bases and J by 0 bases, with 3 bases of the junction left unmatched. CDR3 amino acids: CASSRDSGSGNTIYF. CDR3 coding DNA: TGTGCCAGCTCACGGGACAGCGGCTCTGGAAACACCATATATTTT.

This clonotype came up many times. The chain has TRBV7-2 and TRBJ2-7, with D perhaps matching TRBD1 or TRBD2 (5 bases each). Germline values: CDR1 SGHTA, CDR2 FQGNSA. V lost 6 bases and J lost 2, with 11 bases in between. The CDR3 extends over 13 amino acids. CDR3 region: CASRNGTTYEQYF. The CDR3 nucleotides are TGTGCCAGCAGGAACGGGACGACCTACGAGCAGTACTTC.

The V gene is TRBV10-3, the J gene TRBJ2-3; 10 bases are a match to TRBD2. Trimming cost V 10 bases and J 5 bases; bases outside gene matches: 6. CDR1 ENHRY and CDR2 SYGVKD come from the germline V gene. This CDR3 spans 13 amino acids. CDR3 region: CATRLAGKDTQYF. The CDR3 DNA reads as TGTGCCACCCGACTAGCGGGTAAAGATACGCAGTATTTT.

This clonotype was observed a handful of times. The chain is built from TRBV2 and TRBJ2-5; TRBD2 aligns across 13 bases. V trimming: 4 bases; J trimming: 4 bases; junction bases outside the gene matches: 6. The V gene's germline CDR1 is SNHLY and CDR2 FYNNEI. This CDR3 region has 16 residues. The CDR3 is CASSARTSGSRETQYF. CDR3 sequence (DNA): TGTGCCAGCAGTGCTAGGACTAGCGGGAGTCGAGAGACCCAGTACTTC.

This clonotype occurred many times. The chain uses TRBV11-3 and TRBJ1-1; D call uncertain. V was trimmed by 1 base and J by 6 bases, leaving 6 bases between them. The CDR3 totals 12 residues. Germline CDR1 SGHNT, CDR2 YENEEA. CDR3 sequence: CASSLGGPEAFF. As DNA, the CDR3 is TGTGCCAGCAGCTTAGGAGGCCCTGAAGCTTTCTTT.

This clonotype was observed many times. The genes are TRBV4-3 and TRBJ2-6; tentatively, D is TRBD2 (6 bases). The CDR3 has 20 residues. Germline V lookup: CDR1 LGHNA, CDR2 YSLEER. Trimming took off 0 bases at V and 0 bases at J, with 18 bases between the two ends. The chain's CDR3 is CASSQDLAGGESSGANVLTF. The CDR3 DNA is TGCGCCAGCAGCCAAGATTTGGCGGGCGGGGAAAGCTCTGGGGCCAACGTCCTGACTTTC.

At least ten counts were recorded for this clonotype. V usage is TRBV7-2 and J usage is TRBJ2-7; D gene unclear. Deletions cut 2 bases from V and 0 bases from J, with 11 bases between. Germline values: CDR1 SGHTA, CDR2 FQGNSA. CDR3 size: 15 residues. The CDR3 reads CASSLRGPSSYEQYV. The CDR3 region has the DNA TGTGCCAGCAGCTTACGAGGCCCGAGCTCCTACGAGCAGTACGTC.

In regard to this clonotype: Compared with germline, one end of the junction differs, possibly owing to a read error. The chain couples TRBV6-2 or TRBV6-3 to TRBJ2-4; unclear D gene. Germline CDR1 reads MNHEY; CDR2 reads SVGEGT. This CDR3 contains 19 residues. In nucleotides, the CDR3 is TGTGCCAGCAGTTATTCACCCCGCAGAGAAGCTCCAGCCAAGAACATTCAGTACTTC. This sequence encodes CASSYSPRREAPAKNIQYF.

This clonotype was seen repeatedly, ten times or more. The CDR3 sequence: CASSKPGQGLAEAFF. Written as DNA, the CDR3 is TGTGCCAGCAGTAAGCCGGGACAGGGGTTGGCTGAAGCTTTCTTT. The chain joins TRBV5-4 to TRBJ1-1; 10 nucleotides match TRBD1. With V trimmed by 5 bases and J by 6 bases, 10 bases remained unmatched. Per the germline V gene, CDR1 is SGHNT and CDR2 is YYREEE (reference sequence). This CDR3 region has 15 residues.

This clonotype occurred many times. The rearrangement uses TRBV7-2 and TRBJ2-3; weak D call: TRBD1 (6 bases). CDR3 length equals 15 residues. Germline CDR1 and CDR2: SGHTA and FQGNSA. Trimming cost V 4 bases and J 0 bases, with 11 bases left between them. CDR3 region: CASSSGQTSTDTQYF. The CDR3 region has the DNA TGTGCCAGCAGCTCCGGACAGACCAGCACAGATACGCAGTATTTT.

This clonotype was found many times. The chain combines TRBV7-2 with TRBJ2-5, with no clear D. V was trimmed by 4 bases and J by 5 bases, leaving 8 bases between them. Germline CDR1 and CDR2: SGHTA and FQGNSA. The length of the CDR3 is 12 residues. CDR3 nucleotides: TGTGCCAGCAGCTCCGGGTGGGAGACCCAGTACTTC. Its translation: CASSSGWETQYF.

This clonotype appeared many times. The rearrangement joins TRBV6-2 or TRBV6-3 to TRBJ1-3; D uncertain. Germline loops: CDR1 MNHEY, CDR2 SVGEGT. Trimming shortened V by 2 bases and J by 2 bases, and 10 bases separated the two germline ends. The CDR3 loop spans 15 amino acids. In DNA form, the CDR3 reads TGTGCCAGCAGTTACGACGGTGTTCCTGGAAACACCATATATTTT. It yields the protein CASSYDGVPGNTIYF.

The chain links TRBV9 to TRBJ2-5; 10 bases align to TRBD1. Trimming cost V 2 bases and J 5 bases; bases outside gene matches: 9. The germline V gene has CDR1 SGDLS and CDR2 YYNGEE. The CDR3 extends over 16 amino acids. CDR3 bases: TGTGCCAGCAGCGTTGCTTGGGACAGGGGACTGGAGACCCAGTACTTC. This encodes CASSVAWDRGLETQYF. The full variable domain, in which reference TRBV9 and TRBJ2-5 provide the parts outside the CDR3, is DSGVTQTPKHLITATGQRVTLRCSPRSGDLSVYWYQQSLDQGLQFLIQYYNGEERAKGNILERFSAQQFPDLHSELNLSSLELGDSALYFCASSVAWDRGLETQYFGPGTRLLVL.